This TCR beta chain stems from a study of siplizumab effects on memory and regulatory T cells. This CDR3 region has 12 residues. Trimming took off 8 bases at V and 4 bases at J, with 12 bases between the two ends. Germline V gene data show CDR1 as MNHNS and CDR2 as SASEGT. The data were produced by immunoSEQ multiplex PCR, yet TCRdb's version contains in-frame clones alone and is incomplete. Seen here are 100,000 or so clones, roughly 91% observed once, and the top ten hold more than 10%. The chain joins TRBV6-1 to TRBJ2-7; no definite D call. This TCR was recovered from a human donor in good health. Input material: non-Treg CD4+ T cells sorted from blood. CDR3 amino acids: CASQPMGYEQYF. DNA of the CDR3: TGTGCCAGCCAACCCATGGGATACGAGCAGTACTTC.